A selection of T cell receptor beta chains follows, all from one sample in a study of cytomegalovirus exposure and HLA in healthy donors. Assay used: immunoSEQ multiplex PCR; TCRdb lists only in-frame clones, some missing. The table has 75,000 to 100,000 clones, approximately 69% seen once; the top ten hold approximately 1.1%. Sequencing used PBMCs. The receptors here all came from a female donor in good health and CMV-seronegative. The CDR3 runs from the conserved cysteine through the conserved F or W. D genes are given only for firm matches. Expanded clones are given a class, and other clones once, few, many or no size at all.

J	size	length	V	D	DNA	CDR3
TRBJ1-2	-	14	TRBV4-1	-	TGCGCCAGCAGCCAAGAATGGGGGGTCTATGGCTACACCTTC	CASSQEWGVYGYTF
TRBJ1-2	few	14	TRBV27	-	TGTGCCAGCAGCCCCGCAGGAGGAGGCTATGGCTACACCTTC	CASSPAGGGYGYTF
TRBJ1-2	-	15	TRBV6-5	-	TGTGCCAGCAGTTTTTTTCGTAGTTCTAACTATGGCTACACCTTC	CASSFFRSSNYGYTF
TRBJ1-5	-	13	TRBV18	-	TGTGCCAGCTCACCTGACATGGAACAGCCCCAGCATTTT	CASSPDMEQPQHF
TRBJ1-4	-	14	TRBV5-4	-	TGTGCCAGCAGCGCAAACAGGGTGGGCGAAAAACTGTTTTTT	CASSANRVGEKLFF
TRBJ2-4	once	12	TRBV5-1	-	TGCGCCAGCATGGGAGACAAAAACATTCAGTACTTC	CASMGDKNIQYF
TRBJ2-1	-	16	TRBV27	TRBD2	TGTGCCAGCAGTTTGGGTAGCGGGGGGGGCGACAATGAGCAGTTCTTC	CASSLGSGGGDNEQFF
TRBJ2-7	few	13	TRBV5-6	-	TGTGCCAGCAGCAACGGACAGATATACGAGCAGTACTTC	CASSNGQIYEQYF
TRBJ2-3	-	14	TRBV6-1	-	TGTGCCAGTGAAGATCAGTGGCACACAGATACGCAGTATTTT	CASEDQWHTDTQYF
TRBJ1-2	-	14	TRBV7-9	-	TGTGCCAGCAGCCCTTCGGGGGGATCCTATGGCTACACCTTC	CASSPSGGSYGYTF
TRBJ1-5	-	14	TRBV25-1	-	TGTGCCAGCAGTGGGACATTTAGCAATCAGCCCCAGCATTTT	CASSGTFSNQPQHF
TRBJ1-2	-	15	TRBV7-8	TRBD1	TGTGCCAGCAGCTTAGATCAGCAGGGGGCTCGGGGCTACACCTTC	CASSLDQQGARGYTF
TRBJ2-7	-	14	TRBV27	TRBD1	TGTGCCAGCAGTTTAGCACAGGGGACCTACGAGCAGTACTTC	CASSLAQGTYEQYF
TRBJ2-3	-	17	TRBV7-6	TRBD2	TGTGCCAGCAGCTCCCAACTAGCGGGGGGCGGGGCAGATACGCAGTATTTT	CASSSQLAGGGADTQYF
TRBJ2-7	-	10	TRBV6-5	TRBD1	TGTGCCGCCGGGACAGATGAGCAGTACTTC	CAAGTDEQYF
TRBJ1-2	-	13	TRBV25-1	-	TGTGCCAGCAGTGAAAGGGGGTACAATGGCTACACCTTC	CASSERGYNGYTF
TRBJ2-1	-	14	TRBV7-9	TRBD2	TGTGCCACCGGTGGAGCGGGAGGCTTGAATGAGCAGTTCTTC	CATGGAGGLNEQFF
TRBJ1-5	-	15	TRBV30	-	TGTGCCTGGAGTCCGACCGGACAGTGGAATCAGCCCCAGCATTTT	CAWSPTGQWNQPQHF
TRBJ1-2	-	12	TRBV9	TRBD1	TGTGCCAGCAGACAGGGGGAGGGTGGCTACACCTTC	CASRQGEGGYTF
TRBJ2-5	-	13	TRBV6-6	-	TGTGCCAGCAGTGCGGACACTGAAGAGACCCAGTACTTC	CASSADTEETQYF
TRBJ2-5	few	15	TRBV5-8	-	TGTGCCAGCAGCTTGGCCAGGGTGGGACAAGAGACCCAGTACTTC	CASSLARVGQETQYF
TRBJ1-6	-	13	TRBV7-2	-	TGTGCCAGCAGCTGGGCGAGGCAGGGGTCCCTCCACTTT	CASSWARQGSLHF
TRBJ2-1	many	16	TRBV4-2	TRBD1	TGTGCCAGCAGCCAAGATGGGACAGTAGCCTACAATGAGCAGTTCTTC	CASSQDGTVAYNEQFF
TRBJ2-7	-	18	TRBV7-8	TRBD1	TGTGCCAGCAGCTTAAAAATTAGCTCCGGACAGGGGTCCTACGAGCAGTACTTC	CASSLKISSGQGSYEQYF
TRBJ2-3	few	17	TRBV28	-	TGTGCCAGCAGTTTATTTTGGGGCCAGGGGAACACAGATACGCAGTATTTT	CASSLFWGQGNTDTQYF
TRBJ1-4	-	13	TRBV19	TRBD1	TGTGCCAGTAAACGACAGGGACGGGAAAAACTGTTTTTT	CASKRQGREKLFF
TRBJ1-2	-	14	TRBV6-5	TRBD1	TGTGCCAGCAGGCCTGGACAGGGTTACTATGGCTACACCTTC	CASRPGQGYYGYTF
TRBJ2-7	few	15	TRBV7-2	TRBD1	TGTGCCAGCAGCACCCGGACAGGACCTCCCTACGAGCAGTACTTC	CASSTRTGPPYEQYF
TRBJ1-5	-	14	TRBV27	-	TGTGCCAGCAGCCCGCGTAGGGGTGGGCAGCCCCAGCATTTT	CASSPRRGGQPQHF
TRBJ1-1	few	13	TRBV10-1	-	TGCGCCAGCAGTAGGACACTGAACACTGAAGCTTTCTTT	CASSRTLNTEAFF
TRBJ2-2	-	17	TRBV18	TRBD2	TGTGCCAGCTCATCGTCGGGGGGACTAGCGGGAACCGGGGAGCTGTTTTTT	CASSSSGGLAGTGELFF
TRBJ2-7	few	13	TRBV25-1	-	TGTGCCACCCCCTGTTCCCTCGTTAACGAGCAGTACTTC	CATPCSLVNEQYF
TRBJ1-1	-	15	TRBV6-5	TRBD1	TGTGCCAGCAGTGGGGACAGGAACATGAACACTGAAGCTTTCTTT	CASSGDRNMNTEAFF
TRBJ2-5	-	15	TRBV9	TRBD2	TGTCGACTAGCGGGGGGGCTTGAGATGGGAGAGACCCAGTACTTC	CRLAGGLEMGETQYF
TRBJ1-2	-	15	TRBV25-1	TRBD1	TGTGCCAGCAGTAAGGGACAGGCGGATGGGACCGGCTACACCTTC	CASSKGQADGTGYTF